The 28 T cell receptor beta chains in this list originate from one sample, sequenced in a study of blood T cell repertoires in COVID-19. Clones were sequenced by immunoSEQ multiplex PCR, and TCRdb holds only the in-frame ones, with some missing. The sample gives over 50,000 clones, more than 60% of which show up once; about 15% is in the top ten. The source material was peripheral blood. The source of these receptors is a human donor with active or convalescent COVID-19. The donor label of this sample is uncertain.

J is TRBJ1-1 and V is TRBV5-8; 8 bases match TRBD1. With 4 bases clipped from V and 2 bases from J, the junction kept 7 bases outside the gene matches. Germline V CDR1 and CDR2: SGHTS, YDEGEE. CDR3 length: 15 amino acids. The CDR3 region has the DNA TGTGCCAGCAGCGCGGGACAGGCTGGTAACACTGAAGCTTTCTTT. It yields the protein CASSAGQAGNTEAFF. Together with reference TRBV5-8 and TRBJ1-1, the CDR3 gives the full variable domain: EAGVTQSPTHLIKTRGQQATLRCSPISGHTSVYWYQQALGLGLQFLLWYDEGEERNRGNFPPRFSGRQFPNYSSELNVNALELEDSALYLCASSAGQAGNTEAFFGQGTRLTVV.

The rearrangement joins TRBV3-1 (or the pseudogene TRBV3-2) to TRBJ2-5, with D possibly being TRBD1 (6 bases). The CDR3 length is 14 residues. V lost 4 bases and J lost 5, with 14 bases in between. Germline V gene data show CDR1 as LGHDT and CDR2 as YNNKEL (reference sequence). The CDR3 is CASSPQGRSETQYF. The CDR3 coding sequence is TGTGCCAGCAGCCCACAGGGTCGGTCTGAGACCCAGTACTTC.

The chain links TRBV7-3 to TRBJ1-3; no definite D call. Germline values: CDR1 SGHTA, CDR2 FQGTGA. V lost 0 bases, J lost 9 bases, and 6 bases lay in between. This CDR3 spans 12 amino acids. The CDR3 sequence: CASSLTLGTIYF. The CDR3 nucleotides read TGTGCCAGCAGCTTAACGCTCGGCACCATATATTTT.

V and J are TRBV7-8 and TRBJ1-5; 7 bases are a match to TRBD1. The CDR3 covers 16 residues. CDR1 and CDR2 (germline): SGHVS, FQNEAQ. After removal of 4 bases from V and 5 bases from J, the junction contained 11 bases not matched to a gene. In nucleotides, the CDR3 is TGTGCCAGCAGCTCCACTCTAGGGGACAGACATCAGCCCCAGCATTTT. Amino acid sequence: CASSSTLGDRHQPQHF.

This clone was detected a few times. Written as DNA, the CDR3 is TGTGCCAGCAGCCCTCAACAGGGGAACTACGAGCAGTACTTC. This encodes CASSPQQGNYEQYF. The chain couples TRBV4-2 to TRBJ2-7; TRBD1 agrees at 7 bases. Germline V lookup: CDR1 LGHNA, CDR2 YNFKEQ. The CDR3 contains 14 residues. Trimming took 4 bases from V and 3 from J; bases not matched to a gene: 6.

The V and J genes are TRBV30 and TRBJ1-1; D is possibly TRBD1 (6 bases). The CDR3 consists of 17 residues. Trimming took 6 bases from V and 2 from J, leaving 25 bases between them. Germline CDR1 GTSNPN, CDR2 SVGIG (reference sequence). The CDR3 loop is CACRAFNTGSGNTEAFF. The CDR3 coding sequence is TGTGCCTGTCGAGCCTTTAACACAGGGTCAGGAAACACTGAAGCTTTCTTT.

The V and J genes are TRBV11-2 and TRBJ1-1; unclear D gene. Germline V gene lookup returns CDR1 SGHAT and CDR2 FQNNGV. The V end lost 0 bases, the J end lost 0 bases, and 2 bases lay between the germline ends. CDR3 length: 13 amino acids. CDR3 sequence (DNA): TGTGCCAGCAGCTTAGACATGAACACTGAAGCTTTCTTT. The encoded protein is CASSLDMNTEAFF.

The V gene is TRBV7-3, the J gene TRBJ2-3; a weak D match, TRBD2 (6 bases). The CDR3 length is 16 residues. In germline, CDR1 is SGHTA, CDR2 FQGTGA. The V and J ends lost 5 bases and 0 bases respectively, with 15 bases between them. CDR3 nucleotide sequence: TGTGCCAGCAGCCCCTCAGCGGGTGCTAGCACAGATACGCAGTATTTT. Translated, it gives CASSPSAGASTDTQYF.

This clone was counted a single time. This chain uses TRBV7-3 with TRBJ2-2; TRBD2 aligns across 7 bases. There are 12 residues in the CDR3. Trimming cost V 5 bases and J 8 bases; bases outside gene matches: 2. Germline values: CDR1 SGHTA, CDR2 FQGTGA. The CDR3 DNA is TGTGCCAGCAGCCAAGCGGGAGGGGAGCTGTTTTTT. Its translation is CASSQAGGELFF. Combining the CDR3 with reference TRBV7-3 and TRBJ2-2 gives the whole variable domain GAGVSQTPSNKVTEKGKYVELRCDPISGHTALYWYRQSLGQGPEFLIYFQGTGAADDSGLPNDRFFAVRPEGSVSTLKIQRTERGDSAVYLCASSQAGGELFFGEGSRLTVL.

J is TRBJ1-6 and V is TRBV10-3; TRBD1 matches 8 bases. Trimming cost V 5 bases and J 6 bases; bases outside gene matches: 9. The CDR3 is 16 amino acids. Germline V gene sequence: CDR1 ENHRY, CDR2 SYGVKD. In DNA form, the CDR3 reads TGTGCCATCAGTAGACAGGGGCGCGGTGGTAATTCACCCCTCCACTTT. Protein product: CAISRQGRGGNSPLHF.

The V gene is TRBV11-2, the J gene TRBJ2-7; 7 nucleotides line up with TRBD2. Unmatched junction bases numbered 8, after V lost 3 bases and J lost 9 bases. Germline V gene data show CDR1 as SGHAT and CDR2 as FQNNGV. The CDR3 length is 13 residues. This chain's CDR3 is CASSFSGLLGQYF. The CDR3 DNA sequence: TGTGCCAGCAGCTTTAGCGGGCTATTGGGGCAGTACTTC.

CDR3 amino acids: CASSLARQGFEQYF. The CDR3 DNA reads TGTGCCAGCAGCTTAGCCCGACAGGGGTTTGAGCAGTACTTC. The chain has TRBV11-2 and TRBJ2-7, with 8 bases aligning to TRBD1. The germline CDR1 and CDR2 sequences are SGHAT and FQNNGV. CDR3 length: 14 residues. The V segment lost 1 base and the J segment 7 bases; nucleotides outside the gene matches: 6.

The rearrangement links TRBV24-1 to TRBJ2-2; possible D gene TRBD1, 6 bases. Trimming removed 3 bases from V and 5 bases from J, with 15 bases in between. Germline V gene data show CDR1 as KGHDR and CDR2 as SFDVKD. The CDR3 is made up of 16 amino acids. The CDR3 is CATSDRGTETTGELFF. CDR3 coding DNA: TGTGCCACCAGTGATAGGGGGACGGAGACGACCGGGGAGCTGTTTTTT.

The chain couples TRBV21-1 to TRBJ2-7; no DNA check was done on the table's D call, TRBD2. TRBV21-1 corresponds to a pseudogene. The CDR3 length is 14 residues. This CDR3 reads CASKSGLISYEQYF. The CDR3 region has the DNA TGTGCCAGCAAATCGGGACTGATCTCCTACGAGCAGTACTTC.

The rearrangement uses TRBV11-2 and TRBJ2-3; 9 nucleotides match TRBD2. Per germline, CDR1 SGHAT and CDR2 FQNNGV. CDR3 length equals 17 residues. Germline trimming cut 0 bases from V and 2 bases from J; bases unmatched to any gene: 6. CDR3 nucleotide sequence: TGTGCCAGCAGCTTAGATAGAGTAGCGGGGGCCACAGATACGCAGTATTTT. Its protein is CASSLDRVAGATDTQYF.

The rearrangement joins TRBV11-3 to TRBJ2-7; D possibly corresponds to TRBD1 (5 bases). The CDR3 runs 16 residues. CDR1 SGHNT and CDR2 YENEEA come from the germline V gene. V was shortened by 0 bases and J by 5 bases, with 17 bases between the two germline ends. The CDR3 nucleotides are TGTGCCAGCAGCTTAGATCTAGGGGCAGGGTCCCACGAGCAGTACTTC. It yields the protein CASSLDLGAGSHEQYF.

This clone was seen a handful of times. This chain joins TRBV28 and TRBJ2-7; 8 bases match TRBD2. The V gene end was trimmed by 8 bases and the J gene end by 2 bases; junction bases not matched to a gene: 11. The germline CDR1 and CDR2 sequences are MDHEN and SYDVKM. The CDR3 is 15 amino acids. The CDR3 region has the DNA TGTGCCAGCTCCCTAGGGACTAGAAGTGCCTACGAGCAGTACTTC. Translated: CASSLGTRSAYEQYF. Filled out from reference TRBV28 and TRBJ2-7, the complete variable domain reads DVKVTQSSRYLVKRTGEKVFLECVQDMDHENMFWYRQDPGLGLRLIYFSYDVKMKEKGDIPEGYSVSREKKERFSLILESASTNQTSMYLCASSLGTRSAYEQYFGPGTRLTVT.

About this clone itself: At one of its ends the junction is not consistent with the germline gene, which may arise from a read error. The V and J genes are TRBV7-7 and TRBJ2-1; 10 positions match TRBD2. The CDR3 is 16 residues long. Looked up from germline, CDR1 is SSHAT and CDR2 is FNYEAQ (reference sequence). The CDR3 nucleotides are TGTGCTAGCAGCTTGGCCGGGACTAGCGTCTACAATGAGCAGTTCTTC. It codes for CASSLAGTSVYNEQFF.

The V call is TRBV11-2, the J call TRBJ1-3, with unresolved D. CDR3 length: 13 amino acids. Germline V lookup: CDR1 SGHAT, CDR2 FQNNGV. Trimming took 6 bases from V and 4 from J, leaving 10 bases between them. CDR3 DNA: TGTGCCAGCAGTTCCAGCGGCGGAAACACCATATATTTT. Its translation: CASSSSGGNTIYF.

This chain connects TRBV5-4 to TRBJ2-7, with a possible D match to TRBD2 (7 bases). Trimming cost V 0 bases and J 1 base, with 14 bases left between them. CDR1 is SGHNT and CDR2 is YYREEE in the germline V gene (reference sequence). CDR3 length equals 16 residues. The CDR3 loop reads CASSLAWGRGSYEQYF. The CDR3 nucleotides read TGTGCCAGCAGCTTGGCCTGGGGGAGGGGGTCCTACGAGCAGTACTTC.

V usage is TRBV14 and J usage is TRBJ2-7; 9 bases align to TRBD2. Per the germline V gene, CDR1 is SGHDN and CDR2 is FVKESK. J was trimmed by 6 bases and V by 4 bases; bases with no gene match: 10. This CDR3 has 15 amino acids. CDR3 region: CASSRLGGRAAEQYF. CDR3 bases: TGTGCCAGCAGCCGCCTCGGCGGGAGGGCCGCCGAGCAGTACTTC.

The rearrangement links TRBV5-4 to TRBJ1-6; D is uncertain. CDR1 SGHNT and CDR2 YYREEE come from the germline V gene (reference sequence). The CDR3 spans 11 residues. Between the trimmed V and J ends, which lost 9 bases and 7 bases, there was a span of 8 bases. CDR3: CATQENSPLHF. The CDR3 nucleotides read TGTGCCACCCAAGAGAATTCACCCCTCCACTTT.

The rearrangement links TRBV3-1 (or the pseudogene TRBV3-2) to TRBJ1-1; TRBD1 is a possible D gene (6 bases). Germline loops: CDR1 LGHDT, CDR2 YNNKEL (reference sequence). This CDR3 comprises 14 residues. The ends were cut back, 6 bases at V and 7 bases at J, with 18 bases in the middle. The CDR3 DNA is TGTGCCAGCAGACTTCGGACAGACGCTGGTGAAGCTTTCTTT. Translation gives CASRLRTDAGEAFF.

The chain employs TRBV5-1 and TRBJ1-5, with D unresolved. The CDR3 is 14 residues long. In germline, CDR1 is SGHRS, CDR2 YFSETQ. V lost 2 bases to trimming and J lost 5 bases, with 11 bases between them. The CDR3 sequence is CASSFGGRDQPQHF. For the CDR3, the DNA is TGCGCCAGCAGCTTTGGAGGGCGAGATCAGCCCCAGCATTTT.

V usage is TRBV5-1 and J usage is TRBJ1-2; D perhaps matches TRBD1 (5 bases). Germline CDR1 reads SGHRS; CDR2 reads YFSETQ. The length of the CDR3 is 13 residues. The V end lost 4 bases, the J end lost 4 bases, and 11 bases lay between the germline ends. The CDR3 spells CASSIDRTYGYTF. The CDR3 region has the DNA TGCGCCAGCAGCATCGACAGAACCTATGGCTACACCTTC.

This chain uses TRBV5-1 with TRBJ2-7, with D uncertain. This CDR3 is built from 15 residues. Germline V gene data show CDR1 as SGHRS and CDR2 as YFSETQ. V was pared by 0 bases and J by 0 bases, with 10 bases between. The CDR3 DNA reads TGCGCCAGCAGCTTGGCCCTAGACGGCTCCTACGAGCAGTACTTC. Protein product: CASSLALDGSYEQYF.

This clone was detected once. CDR3 in amino acids: CASSPGTGGDTQYF. In nucleotides, the CDR3 is TGTGCCAGCAGCCCCGGGACAGGGGGGGATACGCAGTATTTT. J is TRBJ2-3 and V is TRBV9, with 11 bases lining up with TRBD1. The CDR3 totals 14 residues. Germline lookup yields CDR1 SGDLS and CDR2 YYNGEE. V was clipped by 4 bases and J by 6 bases; unmatched bases: 4. Drawing the rest from reference TRBV9 and TRBJ2-3, the complete variable domain is DSGVTQTPKHLITATGQRVTLRCSPRSGDLSVYWYQQSLDQGLQFLIQYYNGEERAKGNILERFSAQQFPDLHSELNLSSLELGDSALYFCASSPGTGGDTQYFGPGTRLTVL.

The rearrangement joins TRBV2 to TRBJ2-7; D is perhaps TRBD2 (6 bases). Germline CDR1 SNHLY, CDR2 FYNNEI. Trimming cost V 2 bases and J 3 bases, with 20 bases left between them. The CDR3 consists of 17 residues. For the CDR3, the DNA is TGTGCCAGCAGTGAATTTCAGGCCCCAGGGACTTACTACGAGCAGTACTTC. It translates to CASSEFQAPGTYYEQYF.